A single sample gave rise to the 9 T cell receptor beta chains below, sequenced in a study of vaccination and CD4 T cells after COVID-19. Once obtained from cultured CD4+ T cells, the DNA was sequenced using the Oncomine TCR Beta short-read assay. MiXCR, applied by TCRdb to the PCR reads, yields one record per CDR3 protein. The data contain some 16,000 distinct CDR3 sequences, around 50% of them singletons. No antigen has been assigned to these receptors. Treatment defined: roughly 10-day PBMC culture with coronavirus spike peptide pools or control peptides (ViraFEST assay). The sequences come from CD4+ T cells from blood, cultured in vitro, collected before SARS-CoV-2 vaccination. The receptors come from a human donor who had recovered from COVID-19.

With respect to this clonotype: Mismatch with germline at one junction end may stem from a read error. The chain carries TRBV10-3 and TRBJ1-1; D is possibly TRBD1 (5 bases). Germline V gene data show CDR1 as ENHRY and CDR2 as SYGVKD. There are 15 residues in the CDR3. CDR3 bases: TGTGCCAGCAGTGGGGCAGCCCAAGGTGTTTCTGAAGCTTTCTTT. It encodes CASSGAAQGVSEAFF.

The chain uses TRBV19 and TRBJ1-2; D is ambiguous. The CDR3 is 13 amino acids. V was pared by 4 bases and J by 5 bases, with 11 bases between. Germline V lookup: CDR1 LNHDA, CDR2 SQIVND (reference sequence). The chain's CDR3 is CASSTWSSYGYTF. The CDR3 bases are TGTGCCAGTAGTACTTGGAGTAGTTATGGCTACACCTTC.

This clonotype was seen just once. This chain joins TRBV7-2 and TRBJ2-3; no reliable D call. The CDR3 is made up of 14 amino acids. Germline loops: CDR1 SGHTA, CDR2 FQGNSA. Between the trimmed V and J ends, which lost 0 bases and 3 bases, there was a span of 7 bases. The CDR3 sequence is CASSLARLTDTQYF. The CDR3 DNA reads TGTGCCAGCAGCTTAGCGAGACTTACAGATACGCAGTATTTT. The entire variable domain, with the rest obtained from reference TRBV7-2 and TRBJ2-3, is as follows: GAGVSQSPSNKVTEKGKDVELRCDPISGHTALYWYRQSLGQGLEFLIYFQGNSAPDKSGLPSDRFSAERTGGSVSTLTIQRTQQEDSAVYLCASSLARLTDTQYFGPGTRLTVL.

This clonotype turned up a few times. The rearrangement joins TRBV27 to TRBJ2-2; 8 bases fit TRBD2. V lost 3 bases and J lost 5; bases outside the gene matches: 2. Germline V lookup: CDR1 MNHEY, CDR2 SMNVEV (reference sequence). This CDR3 region has 14 residues. The CDR3 is CASSFREGTGELFF. CDR3 in DNA: TGTGCCAGCAGTTTTCGGGAGGGGACCGGGGAGCTGTTTTTT.

CDR3 protein: CSALGYGYTF. The CDR3 DNA follows: TGCAGTGCTTTAGGCTATGGCTACACCTTC. The chain links TRBV20-1 to TRBJ1-2; D is ambiguous. The V and J ends lost 5 bases and 4 bases respectively, with 5 bases between them. The CDR3 is 10 residues long. Germline CDR1 is DFQATT and CDR2 is SNEGSKA (reference sequence).

Only a few counts were recorded for this clonotype. The chain employs TRBV20-1 and TRBJ1-2; 12 nucleotides match TRBD1. CDR1 and CDR2 from the germline V gene are DFQATT and SNEGSKA (reference sequence). Trimming at V came to 0 bases and at J to 6 bases, leaving 11 bases not matched to a gene. CDR3 length equals 17 residues. This chain's CDR3 is CSARDRVWDRGLHGYTF. The CDR3 DNA is TGCAGTGCTAGAGATCGGGTTTGGGACAGGGGGCTCCATGGCTACACCTTC.

V is TRBV7-2 and J is TRBJ2-2; 10 bases are a match to TRBD2. CDR3 length equals 17 residues. Germline CDR1 SGHTA, CDR2 FQGNSA. V lost 3 bases, J lost 7 bases, and 11 bases stayed unmatched. This CDR3 reads CASSFSSGGLNGGELFF. CDR3 in DNA: TGTGCCAGCAGCTTTTCTAGCGGGGGTTTGAATGGCGGGGAGCTGTTTTTT.

The chain couples TRBV7-2 to TRBJ2-5; the D gene is possibly TRBD2 (5 bases). The CDR3 is 17 amino acids. The V gene's germline CDR1 is SGHTA and CDR2 FQGNSA. Trimming cost V 2 bases and J 2 bases, with 18 bases left between them. CDR3 coding DNA: TGTGCCAGCAGCTTAAGTCTGAGGGCCAACCCGCAAGAGACCCAGTACTTC. Translated: CASSLSLRANPQETQYF.

This chain uses TRBV20-1 with TRBJ2-7; 7 bases are a match to TRBD1. CDR1 and CDR2 from the germline V gene are DFQATT and SNEGSKA (reference sequence). V trimming: 3 bases; J trimming: 4 bases; junction bases outside the gene matches: 6. CDR3 length: 13 residues. This chain's CDR3 is CSARTQGIYEQYF. Written as DNA, the CDR3 is TGCAGTGCTAGGACACAGGGGATATACGAGCAGTACTTC.